This T cell receptor (beta chain) was observed in a study of CD4 and CD8 cells across lung adenocarcinoma regions (dated by TCRdb to about 2018). Looking at the study overall: To look at intratumor heterogeneity in the T cell receptor repertoire, the study compared tumor centers against tumor margins.

Comment on this clonotype: The specificity of this receptor is unknown. Per-nucleotide qualities are absent, and no much larger clonotype sits a single base away.

CDR1 MNHNS and CDR2 SASEGT were looked up in the germline V gene. Including cysteine and phenylalanine, the CDR3 has 14 amino acids. Only the CDR3 DNA stays, 42 bases, in frame from base 1. The library was obtained by PCR. The instrument was a HiSeq X Ten. In TCRdb, the public reads were trimmed at Q25 with fastp and aligned with MiXCR, with productive beta chains retained. CDR3 protein sequences are deduplicated, and each keeps its most common genes and DNA. This sample comprises some 23,000 distinct CDR3 sequences, roughly half of them detected only once. Of the sample, around 50% falls within the top ten clones. The donors were patients who had localized lung adenocarcinoma, which is a subtype of non-small cell lung cancer. Samples were obtained from the centers of localized lung adenocarcinomas. For TCR repertoire analysis, CD8+ T cells from tumor tissue were profiled apart from CD4+ T cells.

The sequence came from a male donor with lung adenocarcinoma. The CD4 and CD8 labels of this study may be unreliable. Sequencing was carried out using CD8+ T cells from the center of a lung tumor. Read against the paper, the sample's cell subset or site label means: tumor center region. The chain couples TRBV6-1 to TRBJ2-5; TRBD2 matches 7 bases in the middle. The J call is doubtful: the DNA matches TRBJ2-7 better. The nucleotides read TGTGCCAGCAGTCTGGGAGGGGCTAGTTACGAGCAGTACTTC. It specifies CASSLGGASYEQYF.